These 28 T cell receptor beta chains share one sample of origin, sequenced in a study of T cell responses to AZD1222 COVID-19 vaccine (dated by TCRdb to the early 2020s). Library preparation employed the immunoSEQ multiplex PCR assay. Sourced from immuneACCESS, this table was stored by TCRdb with only in-frame sequences that have V and J called. A share of the clones is absent; for the studies checked, an unresolved V gene accounts for under half, and the remainder has no known explanation. The sample table records some 140,000 clones; approximately 92% of these occur just once. About 3.2% of the sample is taken by the ten largest. Sample time point, as interpreted from the label and publication: baseline before first vaccination. This material consisted of peripheral blood, taken on day 0 of AZD1222 vaccination. The receptors derive from an adult in good health.

The V gene is TRBV21-1, the J gene TRBJ2-2. TRBV21-1 is given as a pseudogene. The CDR3 length is 17 residues. CDR3 region: CASSKVGRDGRTGELFF. The CDR3 DNA reads as TGTGCCAGCAGCAAAGTGGGAAGGGACGGACGCACCGGGGAGCTGTTTTTT.

This chain uses TRBV7-2 with TRBJ2-7; 10 positions match TRBD2. CDR3 size: 15 residues. CDR1 is SGHTA and CDR2 is FQGNSA in the germline V gene. With V trimmed by 6 bases and J by 1 base, 6 bases remained unmatched. The CDR3 loop is CASSPSGRDSYEQYF. The CDR3, as DNA: TGTGCCAGCAGTCCTAGCGGGAGAGATTCCTACGAGCAGTACTTC.

V and J are TRBV30 and TRBJ1-5; possible D gene TRBD1, 5 bases. V lost 0 bases and J 6 bases, leaving 15 bases between the germline ends. Germline V gives CDR1 GTSNPN, CDR2 SVGIG (reference sequence). The CDR3 totals 15 residues. Here the CDR3 reads CAWSVKTPGIQPQHF. The CDR3, as DNA: TGTGCCTGGAGTGTAAAGACCCCAGGGATTCAGCCCCAGCATTTT.

This chain joins TRBV6-5 and TRBJ1-3; no clear D. V gave up 6 bases and J gave up 0 bases, with 3 bases separating them. Germline V lookup: CDR1 MNHEY, CDR2 SVGAGI. This CDR3 has 12 amino acids. CDR3 region: CASRPSGNTIYF. In nucleotides, the CDR3 is TGTGCCAGCAGACCCTCTGGAAACACCATATATTTT.

The chain couples TRBV29-1 to TRBJ2-3; 10 bases line up with TRBD2. CDR1 SQVTM and CDR2 ANQGSEA come from the germline V gene. CDR3 size: 19 residues. V lost 5 bases and J lost 3; bases outside the gene matches: 20. CDR3 amino acids: CSVPRPSYAGSGRTDTQYF. In nucleotides, the CDR3 is TGCAGCGTTCCTCGACCGTCGTACGCCGGTAGCGGGAGGACAGATACGCAGTATTTT.

This clone appeared a single time. The chain couples TRBV7-9 to TRBJ2-2, with 12 bases lining up with TRBD1. In germline, CDR1 is SEHNR, CDR2 FQNEAQ (reference sequence). The CDR3 is made up of 17 amino acids. V shed 5 bases, J shed 3 bases, and the junction held 7 bases outside the gene matches. CDR3 bases: TGTGCCAGCAGCACCGGGACAGGGGGCGCTGACACCGGGGAGCTGTTTTTT. Protein product: CASSTGTGGADTGELFF.

The DNA for the CDR3 is TGTGCCAGCAGCTTAGGCGGGCAGGGAATAGTCGGCAATGAGCAGTTCTTC. This sequence encodes CASSLGGQGIVGNEQFF. The rearrangement links TRBV7-6 to TRBJ2-1; TRBD1 or TRBD2 may be the D gene (5 bases each). The V end was cut by 1 base, the J end by 6 bases, with 19 bases between. The CDR3 length is 17 residues. The germline gives CDR1 SGHVS, CDR2 FNYEAQ.

This chain joins TRBV3-1 (or the pseudogene TRBV3-2) and TRBJ2-7; D gene ambiguous. Looked up from germline, CDR1 is LGHDT and CDR2 is YNNKEL (reference sequence). V was clipped by 1 base and J by 7 bases, with 20 bases between them. The CDR3 covers 16 residues. The CDR3 loop reads CASSQGQQLGKEEQYF. The CDR3, as DNA: TGTGCCAGCAGCCAAGGTCAACAACTTGGGAAGGAGGAGCAGTACTTC.

The chain recombines TRBV6-1 with TRBJ2-7, with D perhaps matching TRBD2 (7 bases). V was trimmed by 0 bases and J by 3 bases, leaving 18 bases between them. CDR1 is MNHNS, CDR2 SASEGT, per germline. The CDR3 has 17 residues. CDR3 in amino acids: CASSEALGGLTLYEQYF. The CDR3, as DNA: TGTGCCAGCAGTGAAGCGCTGGGGGGGCTTACTCTCTACGAGCAGTACTTC.

The genes are TRBV6-6 and TRBJ2-7, with a tentative D call TRBD1 (5 bases). Germline CDR1 MNHNY, CDR2 SVGAGI (reference sequence). V lost 0 bases and J lost 4, with 7 bases in between. The CDR3 runs 13 residues. For the CDR3, the DNA is TGTGCCAGCAGTTACTCGTGGACATACGAGCAGTACTTC. Its protein is CASSYSWTYEQYF.

The rearrangement joins TRBV28 to TRBJ2-1; no clear D gene. The CDR3 extends over 11 amino acids. CDR1 is MDHEN, CDR2 SYDVKM, per germline. V was trimmed by 6 bases and J by 4 bases, leaving 4 bases between them. CDR3: CASSLYNEQFF. The CDR3 bases are TGTGCCAGCAGCCTATACAATGAGCAGTTCTTC.

This clone appeared once. The rearrangement links TRBV11-3 to TRBJ2-3; 10 positions match TRBD1. Germline assignment: CDR1 SGHNT and CDR2 YENEEA. The CDR3 contains 15 residues. J gave up 4 bases and V 3 bases, and 4 bases lay outside the gene matches. The CDR3 protein is CASSLTGGAADTQYF. CDR3 nucleotides: TGTGCCAGCAGCTTGACAGGGGGCGCGGCAGATACGCAGTATTTT.

The CDR3 nucleotides are TGTGCCAGTAGTAATATGGCAGGGGGATTATATGGCTACACCTTC. Translation gives CASSNMAGGLYGYTF. The rearrangement uses TRBV19 and TRBJ1-2; 7 bases line up with TRBD1. CDR1 is LNHDA and CDR2 is SQIVND in the germline V gene (reference sequence). V lost 4 bases and J lost 5; bases outside the gene matches: 10. The CDR3 runs 15 residues.

The genes are TRBV5-1 and TRBJ2-7; maybe TRBD2 (6 bases). With 6 bases removed from V and 2 bases from J, the gap between germline ends came to 18 bases. Germline V gene sequence: CDR1 SGHRS, CDR2 YFSETQ. The CDR3 sequence is 15 residues long. CDR3 DNA sequence: TGCGCCAGCACCTCAGTTCGCGGGAATACCTACGAGCAGTACTTC. Translation: CASTSVRGNTYEQYF.

This rearrangement joins TRBV11-2 to TRBJ2-7; 8 bases fit TRBD1. CDR1 and CDR2 (germline): SGHAT, FQNNGV. Unmatched junction bases numbered 18, after V lost 5 bases and J lost 0 bases. The CDR3 consists of 19 residues. This CDR3 is CASSLQGQVGLLSSYEQYF. CDR3 DNA: TGTGCCAGCAGCCTCCAGGGACAGGTGGGATTACTAAGCTCCTACGAGCAGTACTTC.

The chain couples TRBV7-8 to TRBJ2-7; TRBD1 matches 7 bases. The CDR3 extends over 14 amino acids. The V gene end was trimmed by 1 base and the J gene end by 4 bases; junction bases not matched to a gene: 4. Germline V gene sequence: CDR1 SGHVS, CDR2 FQNEAQ. The CDR3 is CASSLGGTEYEQYF. The CDR3 coding sequence is TGTGCCAGCAGCTTAGGGGGGACAGAATACGAGCAGTACTTC.

The V gene is TRBV27, the J gene TRBJ2-5, with TRBD1 matching over 7 bases. This CDR3 region has 14 residues. Trimming took 4 bases from V and 4 from J; bases not matched to a gene: 6. Germline V gene sequence: CDR1 MNHEY, CDR2 SMNVEV (reference sequence). The CDR3 DNA is TGTGCCAGCAGTTGGGCAGGGGGTAGAGAGACCCAGTACTTC. This translates into CASSWAGGRETQYF.

The chain is built from TRBV27 and TRBJ1-2, with 9 bases lining up with TRBD1. CDR1 and CDR2 from the germline V gene are MNHEY and SMNVEV (reference sequence). CDR3 length: 15 residues. Germline trimming cut 0 bases from V and 7 bases from J; bases unmatched to any gene: 6. The DNA for the CDR3 is TGTGCCAGCAGTTTATCCCCCCGGACAGGGGCTGGCTACACCTTC. Translation: CASSLSPRTGAGYTF.

This CDR3 is CASSQPSADRAYEQYF. CDR3 nucleotide sequence: TGTGCCAGCAGCCAACCCTCCGCGGACAGGGCCTACGAGCAGTACTTC. V is TRBV3-1 (or the pseudogene TRBV3-2) and J is TRBJ2-7, with 8 bases fitting TRBD1. Germline loops: CDR1 LGHDT, CDR2 YNNKEL (reference sequence). V lost 2 bases and J lost 2; bases outside the gene matches: 8. This CDR3 region has 16 residues.

The J gene is TRBJ1-4, the V gene TRBV14; D not certain. The V gene lost 0 bases and the J gene lost 1 base, with 24 bases spanning the gap. The CDR3 covers 21 residues. Germline CDR1 SGHDN, CDR2 FVKESK. The CDR3 spells CASSQDWRRQAVYLTNEKLFF. The CDR3 bases are TGTGCCAGCAGCCAAGATTGGCGTAGGCAGGCAGTCTATTTAACTAATGAAAAACTGTTTTTT. Based on the CDR3 plus reference TRBV14 and TRBJ1-4, the full variable domain is EAGVTQFPSHSVIEKGQTVTLRCDPISGHDNLYWYRRVMGKEIKFLLHFVKESKQDESGMPNNRFLAERTGGTYSTLKVQPAELEDSGVYFCASSQDWRRQAVYLTNEKLFFGSGTQLSVL.

This chain connects TRBV27 to TRBJ1-1; the D gene is possibly TRBD1 (5 bases). V was cut by 5 bases and J by 11 bases, with 18 bases left in between. The length of the CDR3 is 13 residues. Per germline, CDR1 MNHEY and CDR2 SMNVEV (reference sequence). The chain's CDR3 is CASSRPQGRQAFF. DNA of the CDR3: TGTGCCAGCAGTCGACCTCAGGGACGGCAGGCTTTCTTT.

The chain combines TRBV19 with TRBJ2-3; the match to TRBD2 covers 14 bases. The germline gives CDR1 LNHDA, CDR2 SQIVND (reference sequence). This CDR3 contains 18 residues. V lost 6 bases and J lost 2; bases outside the gene matches: 10. The CDR3 nucleotides read TGTGCCAGTAGCACTAAGCTGGGACTAGCGGGAGACACAGATACGCAGTATTTT. The encoded protein is CASSTKLGLAGDTDTQYF.

This chain joins TRBV20-1 and TRBJ1-1, with a possible D match to TRBD1 (6 bases). There are 15 residues in the CDR3. Germline assignment: CDR1 DFQATT and CDR2 SNEGSKA (reference sequence). V shed 3 bases and J shed 4 bases, with 18 bases lying between them. CDR3 nucleotides: TGCAGTGCTAGTATGGTCGGCGGGGGGGCCACTGAAGCTTTCTTT. It codes for CSASMVGGGATEAFF.

V and J are TRBV27 and TRBJ1-1; D not resolved. The V end was cut by 7 bases, the J end by 4 bases, with 22 bases between. The CDR3 has 16 residues. Per germline, CDR1 MNHEY and CDR2 SMNVEV (reference sequence). The CDR3 nucleotides read TGTGCCAGCACCGCCCGGTTGCAGCCGTGGGGCACTGAAGCTTTCTTT. Translating it yields CASTARLQPWGTEAFF.

The gene calls are TRBV4-2 and TRBJ2-7; D is possibly TRBD1 (6 bases). Germline CDR1 is LGHNA and CDR2 is YNFKEQ. V was pared by 5 bases and J by 3 bases, with 14 bases between. The CDR3 consists of 14 residues. The CDR3: CASSYTDRFYEQYF. The DNA for the CDR3 is TGTGCCAGCAGCTATACTGACAGGTTCTACGAGCAGTACTTC.

The chain carries TRBV5-4 and TRBJ1-5; a possible D gene is TRBD1 (5 bases). V was clipped by 5 bases and J by 0 bases, with 9 bases between them. The CDR3 covers 14 residues. CDR1 is SGHNT and CDR2 is YYREEE in the germline V gene (reference sequence). Here the CDR3 reads CASSSQGSNQPQHF. CDR3 nucleotide sequence: TGTGCCAGCAGTTCTCAGGGTAGCAATCAGCCCCAGCATTTT.

V is TRBV7-9 and J is TRBJ1-4, with D possibly TRBD1 on 6 matching bases. Germline V gene lookup returns CDR1 SEHNR and CDR2 FQNEAQ (reference sequence). CDR3 length: 16 residues. Deletions cut 1 base from V and 1 base from J, with 10 bases between. CDR3 DNA: TGTGCCAGCAGCTTAGGTCGAGGGGGAACTAATGAAAAACTGTTTTTT. Translated, it gives CASSLGRGGTNEKLFF.

The chain uses TRBV7-2 and TRBJ2-7; 7 bases fit TRBD1. This CDR3 is 14 amino acids long. V lost 6 bases and J lost 1; bases outside the gene matches: 6. Germline lookup yields CDR1 SGHTA and CDR2 FQGNSA. CDR3 DNA: TGTGCCAGCAGTTCCACAGGGGTTTCCTACGAGCAGTACTTC. It yields the protein CASSSTGVSYEQYF.